This TCR beta chain emerged from a study of T-cell reconstitution after alpha-beta-depleted transplantation in children. Unique molecular identifiers were incorporated when the TCRbeta library was constructed. TCRdb re-analysed the PCR reads in MiXCR, keeping a single row per CDR3 protein. The table lists 380,000 or so distinct CDR3 sequences, 10% to 15% of them singletons, with over 3.5% in the top ten. CDR1 is MNHEY, CDR2 SVGAGI, per germline. The CDR3 length is 14 residues. Trimming took off 0 bases at V and 6 bases at J, with 11 bases between the two ends. This clonotype was observed a few times. The J gene is TRBJ1-2, the V gene TRBV6-5, with D tentatively TRBD1 (5 bases). Here the sequenced sample was PBMCs, taken from the stem cell graft. The sequence derives from a human donor who donated a stem cell graft to a child with Fanconi anemia. The CDR3 DNA is TGTGCCAGCAGTTACTCTGAGGGGAGTAATGGCTACACCTTC. It yields the protein CASSYSEGSNGYTF.